This T cell receptor beta chain stems from a study of T cells in localized non-small cell lung cancer. Broader study findings: Uninvolved adjacent lung had the highest recorded T cell clonality, with tumor below it. A median 57 of the top 100 tumor clones appeared in adjacent lung.

As concerns this clone: Its antigen is undetermined.

The CDR3 is 15 residues long. Clones were read by immunoSEQ multiplex PCR, and TCRdb kept only the in-frame ones, dropping some. The table records 24,000 or so clones, around nine tenths of them present only once. This chain links TRBV21-1 with TRBJ2-1. TRBV21-1 is labeled a pseudogene. The input for sequencing was peripheral blood, taken before any cancer treatment. This clonotype originated in a female donor aged 60 or older with stage I lung adenocarcinoma. CDR3 sequence (DNA): TGTGCCAGCCCCTCAACGGGACGTTGTCTCCATGAGCAGTTCTTC. This encodes CASPSTGRCLHEQFF.